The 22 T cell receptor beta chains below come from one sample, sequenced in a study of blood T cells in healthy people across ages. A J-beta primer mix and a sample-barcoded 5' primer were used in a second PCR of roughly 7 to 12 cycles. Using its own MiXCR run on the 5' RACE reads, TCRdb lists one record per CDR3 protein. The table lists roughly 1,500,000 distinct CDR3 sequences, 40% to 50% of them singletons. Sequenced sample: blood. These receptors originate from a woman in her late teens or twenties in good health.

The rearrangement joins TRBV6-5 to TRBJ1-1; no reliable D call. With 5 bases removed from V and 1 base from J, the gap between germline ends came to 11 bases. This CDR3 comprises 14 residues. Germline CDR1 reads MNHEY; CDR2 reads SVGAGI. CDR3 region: CASSAPSGNTEAFF. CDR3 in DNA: TGTGCCAGCAGTGCCCCTTCCGGGAACACTGAAGCTTTCTTT.

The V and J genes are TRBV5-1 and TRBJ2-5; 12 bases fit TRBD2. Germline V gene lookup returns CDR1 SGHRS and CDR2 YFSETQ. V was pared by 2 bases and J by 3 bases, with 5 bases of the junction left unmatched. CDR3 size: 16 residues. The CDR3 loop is CASSLGRLAGEETQYF. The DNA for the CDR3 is TGCGCCAGCAGCTTAGGGAGACTAGCGGGGGAAGAGACCCAGTACTTC.

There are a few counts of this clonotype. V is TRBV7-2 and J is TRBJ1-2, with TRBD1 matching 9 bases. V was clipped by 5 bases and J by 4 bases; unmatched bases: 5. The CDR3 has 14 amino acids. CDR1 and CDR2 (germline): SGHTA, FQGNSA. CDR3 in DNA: TGTGCCAGCAGCACGGACAGGGGCGGCTATGGCTACACCTTC. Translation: CASSTDRGGYGYTF.

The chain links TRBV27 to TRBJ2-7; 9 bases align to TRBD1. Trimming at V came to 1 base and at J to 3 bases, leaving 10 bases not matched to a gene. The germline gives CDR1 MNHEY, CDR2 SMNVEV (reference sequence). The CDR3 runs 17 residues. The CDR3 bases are TGTGCCAGCAGTTTATTGGTCGGACAGGGGCTCTTCTACGAGCAGTACTTC. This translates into CASSLLVGQGLFYEQYF.

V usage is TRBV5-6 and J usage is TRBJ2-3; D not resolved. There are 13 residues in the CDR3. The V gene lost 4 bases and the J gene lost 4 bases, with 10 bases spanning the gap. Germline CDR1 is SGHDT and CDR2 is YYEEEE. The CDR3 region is CASSPQAADTQYF. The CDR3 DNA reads TGTGCCAGCAGCCCCCAGGCCGCAGATACGCAGTATTTT.

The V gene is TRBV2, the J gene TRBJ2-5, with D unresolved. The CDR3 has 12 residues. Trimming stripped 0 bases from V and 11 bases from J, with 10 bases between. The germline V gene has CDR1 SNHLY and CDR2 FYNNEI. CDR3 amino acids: CASSEAGNEQYF. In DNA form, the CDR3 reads TGTGCCAGCAGTGAAGCGGGCAATGAGCAGTACTTC. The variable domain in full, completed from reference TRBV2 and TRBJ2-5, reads EPEVTQTPSHQVTQMGQEVILRCVPISNHLYFYWYRQILGQKVEFLVSFYNNEISEKSEIFDDQFSVERPDGSNFTLKIRSTKLEDSAMYFCASSEAGNEQYFGPGTRLLVL.

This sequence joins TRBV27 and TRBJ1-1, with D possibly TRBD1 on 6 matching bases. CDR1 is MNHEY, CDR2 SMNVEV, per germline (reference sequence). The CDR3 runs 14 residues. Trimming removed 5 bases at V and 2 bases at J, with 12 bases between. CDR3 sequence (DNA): TGTGCCAGCAGTGCGTGGGGGGCAAACACTGAAGCTTTCTTT. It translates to CASSAWGANTEAFF.

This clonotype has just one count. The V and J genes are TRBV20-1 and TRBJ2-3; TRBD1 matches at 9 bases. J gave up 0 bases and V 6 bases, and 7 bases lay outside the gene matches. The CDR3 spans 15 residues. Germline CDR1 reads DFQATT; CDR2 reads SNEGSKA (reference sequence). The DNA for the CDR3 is TGCAGTGCAATCGGAGGGACAGGGAGCACAGATACGCAGTATTTT. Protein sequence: CSAIGGTGSTDTQYF.

The CDR3 reads CAISADRERSNTEAFF. The DNA for the CDR3 is TGTGCCATCAGTGCCGACAGGGAAAGATCGAACACTGAAGCTTTCTTT. The chain recombines TRBV10-3 with TRBJ1-1; 7 bases are shared with TRBD1. V was pared by 4 bases and J by 1 base, with 9 bases of the junction left unmatched. The V gene's germline CDR1 is ENHRY and CDR2 SYGVKD. The CDR3 runs to 16 residues.

The CDR3 protein is CASSLVGDGTGELFF. The CDR3 DNA is TGTGCCAGCTCCTTGGTTGGGGACGGGACCGGGGAGCTGTTTTTT. The chain joins TRBV6-4 to TRBJ2-2; D assignment may be TRBD1 or TRBD2 (5 bases each). The CDR3 has 15 amino acids. V was pared by 8 bases and J by 5 bases, with 18 bases between. Germline-derived CDR1 and CDR2 are MRHNA and SNTAGT.

CDR3 sequence reads: CASSQEGTYSYNEQFF. The DNA of the CDR3 is TGTGCCAGCAGCCAAGAGGGGACCTACTCCTACAATGAGCAGTTCTTC. The V call is TRBV3-1, the J call TRBJ2-1; D tentatively fits TRBD1 or TRBD2 (5 bases each). Trimming stripped 0 bases from V and 0 bases from J, with 9 bases between. Germline CDR1 LGHDT, CDR2 YNNKEL (reference sequence). The CDR3 contains 16 residues.

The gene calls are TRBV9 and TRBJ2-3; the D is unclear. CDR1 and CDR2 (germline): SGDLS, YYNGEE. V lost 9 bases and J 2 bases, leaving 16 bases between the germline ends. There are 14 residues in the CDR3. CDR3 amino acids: CATAPSRITDTQYF. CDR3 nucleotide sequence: TGTGCCACCGCCCCGAGTAGGATCACAGATACGCAGTATTTT.

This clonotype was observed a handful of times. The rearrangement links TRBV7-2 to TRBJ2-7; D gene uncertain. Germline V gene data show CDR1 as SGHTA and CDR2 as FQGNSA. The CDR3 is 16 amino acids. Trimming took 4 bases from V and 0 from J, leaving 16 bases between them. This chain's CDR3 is CASSSSRVIHSYEQYF. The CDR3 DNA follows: TGTGCCAGCAGCTCGAGCCGGGTGATTCACTCCTACGAGCAGTACTTC.

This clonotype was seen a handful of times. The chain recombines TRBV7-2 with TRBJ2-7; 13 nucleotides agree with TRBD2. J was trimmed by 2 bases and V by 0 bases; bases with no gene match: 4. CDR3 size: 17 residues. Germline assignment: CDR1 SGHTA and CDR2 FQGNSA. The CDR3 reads CASSLATGTSGAYEQYF. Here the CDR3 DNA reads TGTGCCAGCAGCTTAGCGACCGGGACTAGCGGGGCCTACGAGCAGTACTTC.

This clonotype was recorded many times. The CDR3 sequence is CASSPRVTSGLTDTQYF. In nucleotides, the CDR3 is TGTGCCAGCAGCCCAAGGGTTACTAGCGGCCTCACAGATACGCAGTATTTT. The rearrangement joins TRBV7-9 to TRBJ2-3; TRBD2 agrees at 8 bases. CDR3 size: 17 residues. CDR1 is SEHNR, CDR2 FQNEAQ, per germline (reference sequence). The junction had 12 bases not matched to a gene; V was cut back by 5 bases and J by 2 bases.

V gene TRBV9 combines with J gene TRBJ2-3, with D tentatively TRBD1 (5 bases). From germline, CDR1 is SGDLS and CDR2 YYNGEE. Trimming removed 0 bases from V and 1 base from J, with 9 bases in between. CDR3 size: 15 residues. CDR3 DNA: TGTGCCAGCAGCGTAGGGGGCGCAGGCACAGATACGCAGTATTTT. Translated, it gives CASSVGGAGTDTQYF.

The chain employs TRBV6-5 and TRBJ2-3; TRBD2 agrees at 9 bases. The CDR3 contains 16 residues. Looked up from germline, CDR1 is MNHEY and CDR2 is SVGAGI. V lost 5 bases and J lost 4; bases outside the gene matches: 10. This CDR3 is CASSPTGTSRADTQYF. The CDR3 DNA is TGTGCCAGCAGTCCCACAGGGACTAGCCGGGCAGATACGCAGTATTTT.

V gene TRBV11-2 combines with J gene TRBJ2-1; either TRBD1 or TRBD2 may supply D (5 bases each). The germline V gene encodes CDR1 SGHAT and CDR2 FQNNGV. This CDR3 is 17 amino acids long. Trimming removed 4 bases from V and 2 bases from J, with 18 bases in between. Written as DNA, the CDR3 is TGTGCCAGCAGCTGGCCGGTGCGCATGGGACCCTACAATGAGCAGTTCTTC. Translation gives CASSWPVRMGPYNEQFF.

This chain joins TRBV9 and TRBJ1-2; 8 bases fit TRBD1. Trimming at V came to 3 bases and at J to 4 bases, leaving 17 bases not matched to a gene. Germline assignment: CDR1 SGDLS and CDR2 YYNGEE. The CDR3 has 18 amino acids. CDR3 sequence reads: CASSARQGTIHSPYGYTF. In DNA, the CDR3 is TGTGCCAGCAGCGCACGACAGGGGACAATCCACTCTCCCTATGGCTACACCTTC.

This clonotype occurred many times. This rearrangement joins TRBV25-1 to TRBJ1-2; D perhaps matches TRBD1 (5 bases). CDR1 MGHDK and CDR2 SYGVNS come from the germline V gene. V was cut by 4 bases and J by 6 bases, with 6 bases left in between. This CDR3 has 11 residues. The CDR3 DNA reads TGTGCCAGCAGTGGAGGGGATGGCTACACCTTC. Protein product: CASSGGDGYTF.

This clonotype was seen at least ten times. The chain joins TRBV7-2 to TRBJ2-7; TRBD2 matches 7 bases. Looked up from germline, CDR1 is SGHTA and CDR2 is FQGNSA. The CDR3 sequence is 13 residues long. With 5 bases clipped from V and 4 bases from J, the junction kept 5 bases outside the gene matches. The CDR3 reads CASSTGLNYEQYF. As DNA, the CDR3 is TGTGCCAGCAGCACGGGACTAAATTACGAGCAGTACTTC.

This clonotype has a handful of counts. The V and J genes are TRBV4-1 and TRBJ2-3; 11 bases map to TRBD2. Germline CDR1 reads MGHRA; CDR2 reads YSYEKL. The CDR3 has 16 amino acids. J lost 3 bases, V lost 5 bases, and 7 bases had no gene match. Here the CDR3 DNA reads TGCGCCAGCAGCGCCTCTAGCGGGAGGATGACAGATACGCAGTATTTT. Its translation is CASSASSGRMTDTQYF.